This TCR beta chain was observed in a study of TIL therapy for anti-PD-1-resistant metastatic lung cancer. On the study more broadly: Tumors were harvested before any PD-1/PD-L1 blockade. Half of patients were current or former smokers. By whole-exome sequencing, median non-synonymous tumor mutation burden was approximately 1.6 mutations per megabase.

Time point specified: pre-treatment sample, taken before nivolumab and TIL therapy. Adults with stage 4 NSCLC were enrolled in a phase I trial. J was trimmed by 2 bases and V by 0 bases; bases with no gene match: 8. Looked up from germline, CDR1 is LGHNA and CDR2 is YSLEER. CDR3 length: 17 residues. The immunoSEQ assay was v3. Sequenced by immunoSEQ multiplex PCR; TCRdb stores in-frame clones only, minus some. The sample yields under 65,000 clones, roughly four fifths seen once. The sequencing used blood, collected at baseline. The V gene is TRBV4-3, the J gene TRBJ2-5; 8 positions match TRBD1. This sequence originates from a person between 25 and 80 years old with non-small cell lung cancer. The CDR3 sequence: CASSQEGGTGSQETQYF. The CDR3 bases are TGCGCCAGCAGCCAAGAGGGCGGGACAGGCTCGCAAGAGACCCAGTACTTC.